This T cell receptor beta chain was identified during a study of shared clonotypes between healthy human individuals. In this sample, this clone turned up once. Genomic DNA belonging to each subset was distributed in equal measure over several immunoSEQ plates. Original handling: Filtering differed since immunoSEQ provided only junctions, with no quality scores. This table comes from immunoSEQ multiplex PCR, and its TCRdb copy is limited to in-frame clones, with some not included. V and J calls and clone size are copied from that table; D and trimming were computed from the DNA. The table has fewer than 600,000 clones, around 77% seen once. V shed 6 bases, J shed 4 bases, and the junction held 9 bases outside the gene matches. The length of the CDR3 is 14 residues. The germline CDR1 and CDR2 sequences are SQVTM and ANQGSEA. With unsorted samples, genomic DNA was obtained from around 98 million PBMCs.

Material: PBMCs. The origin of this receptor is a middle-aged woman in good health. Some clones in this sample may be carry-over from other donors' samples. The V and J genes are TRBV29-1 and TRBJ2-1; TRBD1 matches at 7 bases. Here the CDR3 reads CSVRTGEGYNEQFF. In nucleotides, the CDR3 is TGCAGCGTCCGGACAGGCGAAGGTTACAATGAGCAGTTCTTC.